These T cell receptor beta chains were read from a single sample in a study of response to subunit inactivated influenza vaccine. In TCRdb, the RT-PCR reads were re-called with MiXCR into one record per CDR3 protein. The sample contains roughly 570,000 distinct CDR3 sequences, about 15% of which appear only once. The source was PBMCs from blood, collected 11 to 12 days after vaccination. These receptors all come from a man aged 50 to 60 who received an inactivated influenza vaccine. CDR3s include the opening cysteine and the closing phenylalanine or tryptophan. Fields, in order: J gene, V gene, clone size, D gene, CDR3 protein, CDR3 DNA. A D gene is named only where the DNA matches it firmly. Some rows have no size entry. The others give once, few or many, or a class for an expanded clone.

J gene: TRBJ1-1; V gene: TRBV7-9; clone size: .; D gene: .; CDR3 protein: CAKGPQAFNTEAFF; CDR3 DNA: TGTGCCAAGGGCCCCCAGGCTTTCAACACTGAAGCTTTCTTT
J gene: TRBJ2-3; V gene: TRBV30; clone size: .; D gene: TRBD2; CDR3 protein: CAWSVPVASGGADDTQYF; CDR3 DNA: TGTGCCTGGAGTGTACCCGTGGCTAGCGGGGGGGCCGATGATACGCAGTATTTT
J gene: TRBJ1-6; V gene: TRBV29-1; clone size: few; D gene: .; CDR3 protein: CSVASGGGSPLHF; CDR3 DNA: TGCAGCGTTGCTTCTGGGGGAGGATCACCCCTCCACTTT
J gene: TRBJ2-5; V gene: TRBV18; clone size: .; D gene: TRBD2; CDR3 protein: CASSPPYRTSGRAGETQYF; CDR3 DNA: TGTGCCAGCTCACCACCGTATCGGACTAGCGGGAGGGCCGGTGAGACCCAGTACTTC
J gene: TRBJ2-4; V gene: TRBV5-5; clone size: few; D gene: .; CDR3 protein: CASSLPAGSGKNIQYF; CDR3 DNA: TGTGCCAGCAGCTTACCCGCAGGGAGCGGCAAAAACATTCAGTACTTC
J gene: TRBJ2-7; V gene: TRBV6-1; clone size: few; D gene: TRBD1; CDR3 protein: CASSPTKETGEEQYF; CDR3 DNA: TGTGCCAGCAGTCCCACCAAGGAGACAGGGGAAGAGCAGTACTTC
J gene: TRBJ2-7; V gene: TRBV27; clone size: few; D gene: .; CDR3 protein: CASSLLKTATKKYEQYF; CDR3 DNA: TGTGCCAGCAGTTTATTGAAAACAGCAACTAAAAAATACGAGCAGTACTTC
J gene: TRBJ2-3; V gene: TRBV12-3/TRBV12-4; clone size: few; D gene: TRBD2; CDR3 protein: CASSIRLAGFEDTQYF; CDR3 DNA: TGTGCCAGCAGTATTAGACTAGCGGGGTTTGAAGATACGCAGTATTTT
J gene: TRBJ2-3; V gene: TRBV20-1; clone size: .; D gene: .; CDR3 protein: CSARINWDSTDTQYF; CDR3 DNA: TGCAGTGCTAGAATAAACTGGGACAGCACAGATACGCAGTATTTT
J gene: TRBJ2-5; V gene: TRBV5-5; clone size: few; D gene: .; CDR3 protein: CASSLDLGGVETQYF; CDR3 DNA: TGTGCCAGCAGCTTGGACCTCGGCGGTGTAGAGACCCAGTACTTC
J gene: TRBJ2-2; V gene: TRBV12-3/TRBV12-4; clone size: .; D gene: TRBD1; CDR3 protein: CASRVGQGAAGELFF; CDR3 DNA: TGTGCCAGCAGGGTGGGACAGGGGGCGGCCGGGGAGCTGTTTTTT
J gene: TRBJ1-1; V gene: TRBV7-3; clone size: many; D gene: .; CDR3 protein: CASSLKTNTEAFF; CDR3 DNA: TGTGCCAGCAGCTTAAAAACCAACACTGAAGCTTTCTTT
J gene: TRBJ1-1; V gene: TRBV7-9; clone size: few; D gene: TRBD1; CDR3 protein: CASSLDLGTAGAFF; CDR3 DNA: TGTGCCAGCAGCTTAGATCTAGGGACAGCCGGAGCTTTCTTT
J gene: TRBJ1-4; V gene: TRBV10-3; clone size: .; D gene: .; CDR3 protein: CAISGDRGRGEKLFF; CDR3 DNA: TGTGCCATCAGTGGCGACCGGGGACGAGGTGAAAAACTGTTTTTT
J gene: TRBJ2-3; V gene: TRBV4-3; clone size: few; D gene: .; CDR3 protein: CASSRRGRDTQYF; CDR3 DNA: TGCGCCAGCAGCAGACGGGGGCGGGATACGCAGTATTTT
J gene: TRBJ2-5; V gene: TRBV7-9; clone size: few; D gene: TRBD2; CDR3 protein: CASIPSGGVKETQYF; CDR3 DNA: TGTGCCAGCATCCCTAGCGGGGGGGTTAAAGAGACCCAGTACTTC
J gene: TRBJ1-2; V gene: TRBV6-2/TRBV6-3; clone size: .; D gene: .; CDR3 protein: CASSYGTDLYGYTF; CDR3 DNA: TGTGCCAGCAGTTACGGAACAGACCTCTATGGCTACACCTTC
J gene: TRBJ2-7; V gene: TRBV11-2; clone size: .; D gene: .; CDR3 protein: CASSNARGGSPLYEQYF; CDR3 DNA: TGTGCCAGCAGCAATGCCAGGGGCGGTTCGCCCCTCTACGAGCAGTACTTC
J gene: TRBJ2-7; V gene: TRBV12-3/TRBV12-4; clone size: few; D gene: .; CDR3 protein: CASMRDSYYEQYF; CDR3 DNA: TGTGCCAGCATGCGGGACAGTTACTACGAGCAGTACTTC
J gene: TRBJ2-3; V gene: TRBV6-5; clone size: .; D gene: TRBD2; CDR3 protein: CASSYSGGGTTDTQYF; CDR3 DNA: TGTGCCAGCAGTTACTCTGGCGGGGGAACCACAGATACGCAGTATTTT
J gene: TRBJ2-3; V gene: TRBV5-6; clone size: .; D gene: .; CDR3 protein: CASTAGDTQYF; CDR3 DNA: TGTGCCAGCACGGCGGGAGATACGCAGTATTTT
J gene: TRBJ2-1; V gene: TRBV20-1; clone size: few; D gene: .; CDR3 protein: CSATLWPLIYNEQFF; CDR3 DNA: TGCAGTGCTACCCTGTGGCCCCTCATCTACAATGAGCAGTTCTTC
J gene: TRBJ2-5; V gene: TRBV18; clone size: .; D gene: TRBD2; CDR3 protein: CASSPSPLAGSQETQYF; CDR3 DNA: TGTGCCAGCTCACCTTCGCCACTAGCGGGGTCCCAAGAGACCCAGTACTTC
J gene: TRBJ1-6; V gene: TRBV4-2; clone size: few; D gene: TRBD1; CDR3 protein: CASSQDRQGYNSPLHF; CDR3 DNA: TGTGCCAGCAGCCAAGACAGACAGGGGTACAATTCACCCCTCCACTTT
J gene: TRBJ1-5; V gene: TRBV7-9; clone size: .; D gene: .; CDR3 protein: CASSNRDNQPQHF; CDR3 DNA: TGTGCCAGCAGCAACAGGGATAATCAGCCCCAGCATTTT
J gene: TRBJ2-1; V gene: TRBV10-2; clone size: .; D gene: .; CDR3 protein: CASSESNPLVNGEQFF; CDR3 DNA: TGCGCCAGCAGTGAGTCGAATCCCTTGGTGAACGGTGAGCAGTTCTTC
J gene: TRBJ1-6; V gene: TRBV15; clone size: .; D gene: TRBD1; CDR3 protein: CATSRDPPQGANSPLHF; CDR3 DNA: TGTGCCACCAGCAGAGATCCTCCACAGGGGGCGAATTCACCCCTCCACTTT
J gene: TRBJ2-7; V gene: TRBV5-1; clone size: .; D gene: TRBD1; CDR3 protein: CASSSTGTGAPEQYF; CDR3 DNA: TGCGCCAGCAGCTCCACCGGGACAGGGGCCCCCGAGCAGTACTTC
J gene: TRBJ1-5; V gene: TRBV12-3/TRBV12-4; clone size: .; D gene: TRBD1; CDR3 protein: CASSLELGQSPQHF; CDR3 DNA: TGTGCCAGCAGTTTAGAATTGGGACAGTCGCCCCAGCATTTT
J gene: TRBJ1-2; V gene: TRBV20-1; clone size: few; D gene: .; CDR3 protein: CSARPGAGYTF; CDR3 DNA: TGCAGTGCTAGACCAGGGGCCGGCTACACCTTC
J gene: TRBJ1-1; V gene: TRBV5-6; clone size: .; D gene: .; CDR3 protein: CASSLPAGNTEAFF; CDR3 DNA: TGTGCCAGCAGCTTGCCAGCGGGGAACACTGAAGCTTTCTTT
J gene: TRBJ2-2; V gene: TRBV5-1; clone size: .; D gene: .; CDR3 protein: CASKVAENTGELFF; CDR3 DNA: TGCGCCAGCAAGGTAGCAGAGAACACCGGGGAGCTGTTTTTT
J gene: TRBJ1-4; V gene: TRBV15; clone size: few; D gene: TRBD1; CDR3 protein: CATSRARGRNEKLFF; CDR3 DNA: TGTGCCACCAGCAGAGCTAGGGGGCGGAATGAAAAACTGTTTTTT
J gene: TRBJ2-7; V gene: TRBV11-2; clone size: few; D gene: .; CDR3 protein: CASSLSRTTETMSYEQYF; CDR3 DNA: TGTGCCAGCAGCTTGTCCAGGACGACAGAAACGATGTCCTACGAGCAGTACTTC
J gene: TRBJ1-1; V gene: TRBV5-1; clone size: few; D gene: TRBD1; CDR3 protein: CASSRDRRMGSEAFF; CDR3 DNA: TGCGCCAGCAGCCGGGACAGACGGATGGGCTCTGAAGCTTTCTTT
J gene: TRBJ2-3; V gene: TRBV25-1; clone size: .; D gene: TRBD1; CDR3 protein: CASRTTGRRTDTQYF; CDR3 DNA: TGTGCCAGCAGGACGACAGGGAGACGCACAGATACGCAGTATTTT
J gene: TRBJ2-3; V gene: TRBV6-2/TRBV6-3; clone size: .; D gene: TRBD2; CDR3 protein: CASEAPSGRACSTDTQYF; CDR3 DNA: TGTGCCAGTGAAGCCCCCAGCGGGAGGGCCTGTAGCACAGATACGCAGTATTTT
J gene: TRBJ2-1; V gene: TRBV28; clone size: .; D gene: .; CDR3 protein: CASRLGSLGEQFF; CDR3 DNA: TGTGCCAGCCGACTCGGTAGTCTCGGGGAGCAGTTCTTC
J gene: TRBJ2-1; V gene: TRBV29-1; clone size: .; D gene: .; CDR3 protein: CSVDYGSGNEQFF; CDR3 DNA: TGCAGCGTTGACTATGGGAGTGGGAATGAGCAGTTCTTC
J gene: TRBJ2-1; V gene: TRBV14; clone size: few; D gene: .; CDR3 protein: CASSPHHNEQFF; CDR3 DNA: TGTGCCAGCAGCCCCCACCACAATGAGCAGTTCTTC
J gene: TRBJ2-1; V gene: TRBV7-8; clone size: .; D gene: .; CDR3 protein: CDSSLARQEQFF; CDR3 DNA: TGTGACAGCAGCTTAGCCAGACAGGAGCAGTTCTTC
J gene: TRBJ2-1; V gene: TRBV4-3; clone size: .; D gene: .; CDR3 protein: CASTPGVSKHNEQFF; CDR3 DNA: TGCGCCAGCACCCCGGGGGTTTCCAAACACAATGAGCAGTTCTTC
J gene: TRBJ1-1; V gene: TRBV5-1; clone size: many; D gene: .; CDR3 protein: CASSSAVGGEAFF; CDR3 DNA: TGCGCCAGCAGCTCGGCAGTGGGCGGGGAAGCTTTCTTT
J gene: TRBJ2-5; V gene: TRBV24-1; clone size: few; D gene: TRBD2; CDR3 protein: CATSDFTSGGRKETQYF; CDR3 DNA: TGTGCCACCAGTGACTTCACTAGCGGGGGTCGTAAAGAGACCCAGTACTTC
J gene: TRBJ2-7; V gene: TRBV9; clone size: .; D gene: .; CDR3 protein: CASSVAITGPNEQYF; CDR3 DNA: TGTGCCAGCAGCGTAGCTATCACAGGGCCAAACGAGCAGTACTTC